The table lists the clone carrying this TCR beta chain with a count of one. Its cognate antigen is unknown. This record comes from a study of OX40 agonist ivuxolimab in advanced cancers. About the study: A diagnosis of hepatocellular carcinoma, melanoma, renal cell or head and neck cancer was present in dose-escalation patients. Age averaged around 60 years (range roughly 23 to 79), and roughly 80% were male. One hepatocellular carcinoma and a couple of cutaneous melanoma patients partially responded. General observations from the study: In general, CD8+ T cells held more expanded clones than CD4+ did, on average.

Clones were read by immunoSEQ multiplex PCR, and TCRdb kept only the in-frame ones, dropping some. The top ten hold approximately 4.3% of the sample, which has more than 50,000 clones, around 85% seen once. The CDR3 is made up of 13 amino acids. Germline values: CDR1 MDHEN, CDR2 SYDVKM. V lost 3 bases and J 4 bases, leaving 9 bases between the germline ends. The chain is built from TRBV28 and TRBJ1-2; D ambiguous. This specimen consisted of CD4+ or CD8+ T cells sorted from blood, obtained in a trial of the OX40 agonist ivuxolimab. This receptor was obtained from an adult with an advanced solid tumor such as melanoma, head and neck, liver or kidney cancer. Here the CDR3 reads CASSLGGIYGYTF. Written as DNA, the CDR3 is TGTGCCAGCAGTTTGGGAGGGATCTATGGCTACACCTTC.